This is a list of T cell receptor beta chains from one sample in a study of blood T cells in healthy people across ages. TCRdb fed the 5' RACE reads into MiXCR, producing one record per CDR3 protein. The sample gives around 1.1 million distinct CDR3 sequences, roughly two fifths of which show up once; about an eighth is in the top ten. Material for sequencing was blood. The receptors shown here come from a man aged 18 to 29 in good health. CDR3s include the opening cysteine and the closing phenylalanine or tryptophan. D genes are given only for firm matches. Rows give clone size only sometimes, using once, few, many, or a class for an expanded clone.

v_call	clone_size	d_call	j_call	cdr3_aa	cdr3_nt
TRBV2	NA	NA	TRBJ1-1	CASREYQNTEAFF	TGTGCCAGCAGAGAATACCAGAACACTGAAGCTTTCTTT
TRBV7-2	NA	NA	TRBJ2-5	CASSLWMRETQYF	TGTGCCAGCAGCTTATGGATGCGAGAGACCCAGTACTTC
TRBV3-1	NA	TRBD1	TRBJ1-1	CASSPDRGYGTEAFF	TGTGCCAGCAGCCCCGACAGGGGGTATGGCACTGAAGCTTTCTTT
TRBV7-2	NA	NA	TRBJ2-3	CAGRSNRADTQYF	TGTGCCGGCAGGTCTAACAGGGCAGATACGCAGTATTTT
TRBV7-3	NA	TRBD1	TRBJ2-5	CANSVTGGTETQYF	TGTGCCAACAGCGTGACAGGGGGCACAGAGACCCAGTACTTC
TRBV11-2	NA	NA	TRBJ2-1	CASSLVIGGQFF	TGTGCCAGCAGCTTAGTGATAGGTGGGCAGTTCTTC
TRBV27	NA	NA	TRBJ1-2	CASSPRPASNYGYTF	TGTGCCAGCAGTCCCAGACCTGCTTCTAACTATGGCTACACCTTC
TRBV5-1	few	TRBD1	TRBJ2-1	CASSLAVGTAIHNEQFF	TGCGCCAGCAGCTTGGCCGTCGGGACAGCTATCCACAATGAGCAGTTCTTC
TRBV27	many	NA	TRBJ2-1	CASSLDRLGNEQFF	TGTGCCAGCAGTCTAGACAGGTTGGGCAATGAGCAGTTCTTC
TRBV4-1	few	TRBD1	TRBJ1-2	CASRLQTGGSNYGYTF	TGCGCCAGCAGACTCCAAACAGGGGGCTCGAACTATGGCTACACCTTC
TRBV4-1	few	NA	TRBJ1-1	CASSQDGAENTEAFF	TGCGCCAGCAGCCAAGATGGGGCGGAGAACACTGAAGCTTTCTTT
TRBV12-3/TRBV12-4	NA	NA	TRBJ1-2	CASSPGRGYTF	TGTGCCAGCAGCCCGGGGAGGGGCTACACCTTC
TRBV12-3/TRBV12-4	few	TRBD1	TRBJ2-5	CASSLGQAQETQYF	TGTGCCAGCAGCCTCGGACAGGCCCAAGAGACCCAGTACTTC
TRBV27	few	NA	TRBJ1-1	CASRAGLNTEAFF	TGTGCCAGCAGGGCCGGGTTGAACACTGAAGCTTTCTTT
TRBV2	NA	NA	TRBJ2-7	CASSETARAAQDNEQYF	TGTGCCAGCAGTGAGACGGCGCGGGCAGCCCAAGATAATGAGCAGTACTTC